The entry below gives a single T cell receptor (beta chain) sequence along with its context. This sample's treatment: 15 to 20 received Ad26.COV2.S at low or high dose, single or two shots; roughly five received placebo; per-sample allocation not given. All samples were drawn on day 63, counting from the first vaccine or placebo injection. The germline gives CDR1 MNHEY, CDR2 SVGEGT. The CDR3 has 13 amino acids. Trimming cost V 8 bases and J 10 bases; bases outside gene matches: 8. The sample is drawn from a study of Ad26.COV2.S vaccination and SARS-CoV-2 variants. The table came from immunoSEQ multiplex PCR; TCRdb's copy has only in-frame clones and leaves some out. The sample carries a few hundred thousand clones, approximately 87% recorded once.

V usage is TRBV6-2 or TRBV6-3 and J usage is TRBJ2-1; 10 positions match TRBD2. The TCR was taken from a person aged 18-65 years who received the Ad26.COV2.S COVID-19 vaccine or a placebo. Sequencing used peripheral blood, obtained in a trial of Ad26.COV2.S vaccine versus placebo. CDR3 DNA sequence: TGTGCCAGCTGCCTAGCGGGGGTTTCAGAGCAGTTCTTC. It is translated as CASCLAGVSEQFF.